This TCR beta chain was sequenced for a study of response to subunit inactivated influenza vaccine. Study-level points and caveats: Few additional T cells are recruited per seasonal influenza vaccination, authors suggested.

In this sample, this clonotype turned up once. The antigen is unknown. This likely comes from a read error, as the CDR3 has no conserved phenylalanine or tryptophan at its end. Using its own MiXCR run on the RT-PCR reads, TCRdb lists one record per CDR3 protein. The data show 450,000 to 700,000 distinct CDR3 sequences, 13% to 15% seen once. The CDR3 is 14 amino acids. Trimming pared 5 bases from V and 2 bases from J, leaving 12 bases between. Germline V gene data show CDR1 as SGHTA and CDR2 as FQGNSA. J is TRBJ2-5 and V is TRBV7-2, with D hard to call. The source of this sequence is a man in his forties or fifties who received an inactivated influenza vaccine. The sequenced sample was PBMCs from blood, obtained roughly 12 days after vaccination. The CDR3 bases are TGTGCCAGCAGCCGAACACAGAGACAAGAGACCCAGTACCTC. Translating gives CASSRTQRQETQYL.